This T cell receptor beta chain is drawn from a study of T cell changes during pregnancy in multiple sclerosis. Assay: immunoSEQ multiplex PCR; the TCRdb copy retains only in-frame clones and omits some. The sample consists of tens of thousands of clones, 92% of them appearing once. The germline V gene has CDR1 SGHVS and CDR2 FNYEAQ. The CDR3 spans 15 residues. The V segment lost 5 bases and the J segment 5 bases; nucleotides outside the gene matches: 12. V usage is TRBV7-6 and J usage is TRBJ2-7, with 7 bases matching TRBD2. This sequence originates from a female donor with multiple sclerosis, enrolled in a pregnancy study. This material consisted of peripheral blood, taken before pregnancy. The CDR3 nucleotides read TGTGCCAGCAGCAACGGTCCGGGACTAAGCGACGAGCAGTACTTC. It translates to CASSNGPGLSDEQYF.